Listed here is a single T cell receptor beta chain. Its antigen remains unidentified. This entry is derived from a study of CD8+CD57+ T cells in acquired aplastic anemia. Study observations and caveats: For CD8+ Simpson's diversity, patients and controls showed no significant difference.

Genomic DNA acted as the template from which TCR beta VDJ combination and CDR3 sequence profiling were carried out. TCRdb ran MiXCR on the reads and lists one entry per CDR3 protein. The repertoire holds a few hundred thousand distinct CDR3 sequences, with around 60% as singletons. This TCR came from a human donor with severe aplastic anemia or a healthy control (not recorded which). Sequenced input: sorted CD4+, CD8+, or CD8+CD57+ T cells (not recorded which) from PBMCs.

The CDR3 spells CASSDRGGDQPQHF. CDR3 sequence (DNA): TGCGCCAGCAGCGACCGAGGGGGAGACCAGCCCCAGCATTTT. V usage is TRBV5-1 and J usage is TRBJ1-5, with D perhaps TRBD1 (6 bases). V was trimmed by 4 bases and J by 7 bases, leaving 15 bases between them. The CDR3 runs to 14 residues. CDR1 and CDR2 from the germline V gene are SGHRS and YFSETQ.